This T cell receptor (beta chain) is from a study of cytomegalovirus exposure and HLA in healthy donors. PCR used 60 Vbeta primers and 13 Jbeta primers. Some clones are missing from TCRdb's copy, which holds only in-frame ones; the method was immunoSEQ multiplex PCR. This repertoire shows roughly 130,000 clones, roughly 80% found once; its top ten account for about 2.6%. Germline V CDR1 and CDR2: MGHDK, SYGVNS. CDR3 size: 14 residues. Trimming cost V 6 bases and J 0 bases; bases outside gene matches: 5. This TCR came from a man aged 25 to 45 in good health and CMV-seronegative. V is TRBV25-1 and J is TRBJ2-7; 7 bases are a match to TRBD1. Material for sequencing was PBMCs. The CDR3: CASRPQGSSYEQYF. The CDR3 DNA follows: TGTGCCAGCAGACCACAGGGGAGCTCCTACGAGCAGTACTTC.